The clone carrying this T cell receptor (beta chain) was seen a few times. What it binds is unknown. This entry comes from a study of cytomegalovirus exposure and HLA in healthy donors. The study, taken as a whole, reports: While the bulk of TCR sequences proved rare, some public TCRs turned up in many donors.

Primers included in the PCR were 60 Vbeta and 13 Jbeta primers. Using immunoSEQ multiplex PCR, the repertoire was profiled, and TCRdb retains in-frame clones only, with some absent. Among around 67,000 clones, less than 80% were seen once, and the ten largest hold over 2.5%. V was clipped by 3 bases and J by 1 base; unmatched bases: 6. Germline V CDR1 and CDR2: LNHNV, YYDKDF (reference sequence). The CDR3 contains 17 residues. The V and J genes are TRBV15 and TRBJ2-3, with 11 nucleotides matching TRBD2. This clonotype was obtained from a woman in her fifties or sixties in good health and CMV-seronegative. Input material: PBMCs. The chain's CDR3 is CATSREPGLAGTDTQYF. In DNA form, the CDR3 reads TGTGCCACCAGCAGGGAACCGGGACTAGCGGGCACAGATACGCAGTATTTT.